This T cell receptor (beta chain) was observed in a study of T cells in Graves' hyperthyroidism and ophthalmopathy. Notes on the study in general: Stable hyperthyroidism was told apart from ophthalmopathy by a model built on 13 V-J features.

The TCR beta CDR3 regions underwent amplification using RNA transcripts as the source. With the HTBI primer set, the TCR CDR3 went through a first round of RT-PCR. MiXCR, applied by TCRdb to the multiplex PCR reads, yields one record per CDR3 protein. The sample yields 450,000 to 600,000 distinct CDR3 sequences, around 15% seen once. This clonotype was recorded a few times. As yet, its antigen is unknown. This CDR3 is 13 amino acids long. V was clipped by 6 bases and J by 8 bases, with 13 bases between them. The chain couples TRBV12-3 or TRBV12-4 to TRBJ2-2; D may be TRBD1 (6 bases). The sequencing sample was made of blood. The source is a woman aged 40-49 years with Graves' hyperthyroidism. The CDR3 loop is CASRTVGAGELFF. The DNA of the CDR3 is TGTGCCAGCAGAACGGTGGGGGCTGGGGAGCTGTTTTTT.